This T cell receptor (beta chain) was sequenced in a study of Tregs in tolerant kidney transplant recipients. Overall study results and limits: Biological reproducibility was not directly addressed in this study.

The assay was immunoSEQ multiplex PCR, and TCRdb's table has in-frame clones only and misses some. Seen here are around 74,000 clones, less than 98% observed once, and the top ten hold 0.55% to 0.6%. This clone was counted once. Its cognate antigen is unknown. CDR3 length: 13 amino acids. With 9 bases clipped from V and 8 bases from J, the junction kept 12 bases outside the gene matches. Per germline, CDR1 MNHNS and CDR2 SASEGT. Sample: CD4+ T cells from blood, taken before the transplant. V and J are TRBV6-1 and TRBJ1-2; 7 bases map to TRBD1. This TCR was sampled from a human donor who received a combined kidney and bone marrow transplant. CDR3 sequence reads: CASLRQGPRGYTF. The CDR3, as DNA: TGTGCCAGTTTGAGACAGGGACCCCGAGGCTACACCTTC.